This T cell receptor (beta chain) was identified in a study of T cells in Graves' hyperthyroidism and ophthalmopathy. Study outcomes and limitations: Stable hyperthyroidism was separated from ophthalmopathy by a model based on 13 V-J features. Blood held most thyroid clonotypes expanded above 0.001 frequency.

This clonotype was found a few times. Its specificity is unknown. Using RNA transcripts as the source, TCR beta CDR3 regions were amplified. HTBI primers drove first-round RT-PCR of the TCR CDR3. TCRdb used MiXCR to reprocess the multiplex PCR reads, holding one entry per CDR3 protein. The sample includes approximately 430,000 distinct CDR3 sequences, 15% to 19% seen only once; the top ten take 7.5% to 9%. CDR3 length: 13 amino acids. Germline CDR1 KGHDR, CDR2 SFDVKD. With V trimmed by 4 bases and J by 4 bases, 2 bases remained unmatched. Patients were aged 18 to 65, had disease duration under 2 months, and had newly diagnosed hyperthyroidism.

Sequencing input: blood. The clonotype comes from a woman aged 18-30 years with Graves' hyperthyroidism. The chain carries TRBV24-1 and TRBJ2-7; 8 bases map to TRBD1. The CDR3 nucleotides read TGTGCCACCAGTGACGGGACAGGTTACGAGCAGTACTTC. Amino acid sequence: CATSDGTGYEQYF.